Sequencing of this TCR beta chain was carried out in a study of shared clonotypes between healthy human individuals. Only in-frame clones appear in the TCRdb table, and some are missing; sequencing was by immunoSEQ multiplex PCR. The sample lists 950,000 to 1,300,000 clones; approximately 72% were seen once. Details on this clone: Its matching antigen is unknown.

General study points: Only blood was sampled; tissue repertoires likely differ.

Sequencing input: memory CD4+ T cells sorted from blood. The sample's subset: CD45RA-negative fraction. The clonotype comes from a man aged 18-30 years in good health.

CDR3 sequence: CASSNLQAGNTIYF. The CDR3 DNA reads TGTGCCAGTAGTAACCTTCAGGCCGGAAACACCATATATTTT. V usage is TRBV19 and J usage is TRBJ1-3; D ambiguous. The V gene's germline CDR1 is LNHDA and CDR2 SQIVND (reference sequence). The CDR3 is made up of 14 amino acids. Trimming took 4 bases from V and 4 from J, leaving 11 bases between them.